The T cell receptor (beta chain) under discussion was sequenced for a study of T cell changes during pregnancy in multiple sclerosis. Germline lookup yields CDR1 GTSNPN and CDR2 SVGIG (reference sequence). CDR3 length: 15 amino acids. The trim removed 5 bases at V and 0 bases at J, leaving 7 bases unmatched. Sequencing used immunoSEQ multiplex PCR; TCRdb keeps in-frame clones, though not all of them. The sample has 100,000 or so clones, 85% to 95% seen once. The receptor comes from a female donor with multiple sclerosis, enrolled in a pregnancy study. The chain recombines TRBV30 with TRBJ2-1; 7 bases are a match to TRBD2. Sequencing was performed on peripheral blood, taken in the first trimester of pregnancy. The CDR3 DNA reads as TGTGCCTGGCGAGCGGGGTCCACCTCCTACAATGAGCAGTTCTTC. Amino acid sequence: CAWRAGSTSYNEQFF.